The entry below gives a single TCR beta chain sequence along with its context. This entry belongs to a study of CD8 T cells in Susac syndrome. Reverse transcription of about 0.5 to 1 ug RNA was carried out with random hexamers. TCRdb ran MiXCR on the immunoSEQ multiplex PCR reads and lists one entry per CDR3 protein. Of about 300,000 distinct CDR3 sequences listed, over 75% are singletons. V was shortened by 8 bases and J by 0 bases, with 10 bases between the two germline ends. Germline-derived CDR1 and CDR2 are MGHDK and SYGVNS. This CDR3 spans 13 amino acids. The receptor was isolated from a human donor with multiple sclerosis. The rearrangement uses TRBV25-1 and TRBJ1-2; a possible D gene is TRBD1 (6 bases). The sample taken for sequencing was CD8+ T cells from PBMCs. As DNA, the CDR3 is TGTGCCAGCTTCGGGGGCTCTAACTATGGCTACACCTTC. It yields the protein CASFGGSNYGYTF.